This T cell receptor (beta chain) comes out of a study of neurological immune-mediated disorders. The CDR3 contains 15 residues. Germline CDR1 is SNHLY and CDR2 is FYNNEI. J lost 5 bases, V lost 3 bases, and 7 bases had no gene match. The making of cDNA relied on 5'RACE with 10-nucleotide random UMIs. TCRdb analysed the 5' RACE reads with MiXCR anew, one entry per CDR3 protein. The table includes tens of thousands of distinct CDR3 sequences, 17% detected once. This clonotype was picked up a small number of times. The chain employs TRBV2 and TRBJ2-1; 7 bases line up with TRBD1. The clonotype originates from a woman in her 40s in good health. Sample: PBMCs. CDR3 bases: TGTGCCAGCAGTGATCCAAAGGGGGCCAACAATGAGCAGTTCTTC. Its translation is CASSDPKGANNEQFF.